This T cell receptor beta chain originates from a study of blood T cells in healthy people across ages. Study-wide findings and caveats: Unknown CMV status may confound age-related changes in expanded clones.

To note about this clonotype: No antigen is known for it.

A second PCR, run for roughly 7 to 11 cycles, used a sample-barcoded 5' primer plus a J-beta primer mix. One entry per CDR3 protein results from TCRdb running MiXCR on the 5' RACE reads. The table shows roughly 1,000,000 distinct CDR3 sequences, with 25% occurring only once. Each sample had at least 6 million PBMCs isolated. These data were likewise used in another study, on T cells of mothers and their children. From that paper: Mothers yielded over 8 million CDR3 reads, children about 3 million each. Mother-child pairs who were related displayed a slightly higher overlap than unrelated pairs, a difference that was non-significant.

The sample taken for sequencing was blood. The clonotype comes from a girl aged 2-10 years in good health.

CDR3 sequence (DNA): TGTGCCAGCAGCCATGGCGGGAGCGAACGCGAGCAGTACTTC. This codes for CASSHGGSEREQYF. V is TRBV11-1 and J is TRBJ2-1; 7 bases fit TRBD2. The J call may not be correct, given that the DNA end is closer to TRBJ2-7. The CDR3 consists of 14 residues. Germline CDR1 is SGHAT and CDR2 is FQDESV (reference sequence).